The rows below give T cell receptor beta chains drawn from one sample of a study of T cell responses to AZD1222 COVID-19 vaccine. Libraries were prepared by immunoSEQ multiplex PCR; TCRdb keeps only in-frame clonotypes and omits some of them. The sample contains some 180,000 clones, 85% to 95% of which appear only once. Here the sequenced sample was peripheral blood, taken on day 0 of AZD1222 vaccination. All receptors derive from an adult in good health. The CDR3 runs from the conserved cysteine through the conserved F or W. The D gene is left open where the match is weak. Where a row states a size, it is once, few, many or the class of an expanded clone; other rows omit it.

d_gene: TRBD2; v_gene: TRBV7-2; j_gene: TRBJ2-1; abundance: NA; CDR3aa: CASSFPSGYNEQFF; CDR3nt: TGTGCCAGCAGCTTCCCTAGCGGCTACAATGAGCAGTTCTTC
d_gene: TRBD1; v_gene: TRBV4-1; j_gene: TRBJ1-2; abundance: once; CDR3aa: CASSPRTGPPFGGYTF; CDR3nt: TGCGCCAGCAGCCCCAGGACAGGACCTCCCTTCGGTGGCTACACCTTC
d_gene: NA; v_gene: TRBV27; j_gene: TRBJ1-5; abundance: NA; CDR3aa: CASAYKGDANQPQHF; CDR3nt: TGTGCCAGCGCGTACAAGGGAGACGCAAATCAGCCCCAGCATTTT
d_gene: NA; v_gene: TRBV28; j_gene: TRBJ1-1; abundance: NA; CDR3aa: CASSLWGPDTEAFF; CDR3nt: TGTGCCAGCAGTTTGTGGGGACCTGACACTGAAGCTTTCTTT
d_gene: NA; v_gene: TRBV4-2; j_gene: TRBJ2-5; abundance: NA; CDR3aa: CASSQELVQETQYF; CDR3nt: TGTGCCAGCAGCCAAGAACTTGTCCAAGAGACCCAGTACTTC
d_gene: TRBD2; v_gene: TRBV19; j_gene: TRBJ2-7; abundance: NA; CDR3aa: CASSGSGGVHEQYF; CDR3nt: TGTGCCAGTAGTGGTAGCGGGGGAGTCCACGAGCAGTACTTC
d_gene: TRBD1; v_gene: TRBV11-1; j_gene: TRBJ2-5; abundance: NA; CDR3aa: CASSQDRGHQETQYF; CDR3nt: TGTGCCAGCAGCCAGGACAGGGGACACCAAGAGACCCAGTACTTC
d_gene: NA; v_gene: TRBV28; j_gene: TRBJ1-2; abundance: NA; CDR3aa: CASRSNYGYTF; CDR3nt: TGTGCCAGCAGATCAAACTATGGCTACACCTTC
d_gene: NA; v_gene: TRBV19; j_gene: TRBJ1-2; abundance: NA; CDR3aa: CASSPGLQNYGYTF; CDR3nt: TGTGCCAGTAGCCCGGGACTCCAGAACTATGGCTACACCTTC
d_gene: TRBD1; v_gene: TRBV12-5; j_gene: TRBJ2-2; abundance: few; CDR3aa: CASGLGQGITGELFF; CDR3nt: TGTGCTAGTGGTCTGGGACAGGGGATCACCGGGGAGCTGTTTTTT
d_gene: NA; v_gene: TRBV14; j_gene: TRBJ1-5; abundance: NA; CDR3aa: CASSQDLNQPQHF; CDR3nt: TGTGCCAGCAGCCAGGACCTTAATCAGCCCCAGCATTTT
d_gene: NA; v_gene: TRBV11-3; j_gene: TRBJ2-5; abundance: NA; CDR3aa: CASSSRDSQETQYF; CDR3nt: TGTGCCAGCAGCTCCCGGGACTCTCAAGAGACCCAGTACTTC
d_gene: NA; v_gene: TRBV19; j_gene: TRBJ2-7; abundance: NA; CDR3aa: CASSGQIFYEQYF; CDR3nt: TGTGCCAGTAGTGGACAGATCTTCTACGAGCAGTACTTC
d_gene: TRBD1; v_gene: TRBV24-1; j_gene: TRBJ1-6; abundance: NA; CDR3aa: CATSDFRYGTALDSPLHF; CDR3nt: TGTGCCACCAGTGATTTTCGATATGGGACAGCCTTAGATTCACCCCTCCACTTT
d_gene: NA; v_gene: TRBV7-9; j_gene: TRBJ1-2; abundance: once; CDR3aa: CASSLTVNYGYTF; CDR3nt: TGTGCCAGCAGCCTGACAGTAAACTATGGCTACACCTTC
d_gene: NA; v_gene: TRBV3-1/TRBV3-2; j_gene: TRBJ1-4; abundance: NA; CDR3aa: CASSPMPGPNLRKLFF; CDR3nt: TGTGCCAGCAGCCCAATGCCCGGTCCAAATTTAAGGAAACTGTTTTTT
d_gene: TRBD1; v_gene: TRBV11-3; j_gene: TRBJ2-1; abundance: few; CDR3aa: CASSLGTGGDEQFF; CDR3nt: TGTGCCAGCAGCTTAGGGACAGGGGGCGATGAGCAGTTCTTC
d_gene: TRBD2; v_gene: TRBV27; j_gene: TRBJ2-3; abundance: once; CDR3aa: CASSLSAGAPDTQYF; CDR3nt: TGTGCCAGCAGTTTATCCGCGGGAGCCCCAGATACGCAGTATTTT
d_gene: NA; v_gene: TRBV4-1; j_gene: TRBJ1-2; abundance: NA; CDR3aa: CASSQAGTGYTF; CDR3nt: TGCGCCAGCAGCCAAGCCGGTACGGGCTACACCTTC
d_gene: NA; v_gene: TRBV25-1; j_gene: TRBJ1-2; abundance: NA; CDR3aa: CASSESLGNFYGYTF; CDR3nt: TGTGCCAGCAGTGAATCCCTAGGCAACTTCTATGGCTACACCTTC
d_gene: TRBD1; v_gene: TRBV10-1; j_gene: TRBJ2-1; abundance: NA; CDR3aa: CASAGTGGYNEQFF; CDR3nt: TGCGCCAGTGCCGGGACAGGGGGATACAATGAGCAGTTCTTC
d_gene: TRBD1; v_gene: TRBV18; j_gene: TRBJ2-7; abundance: NA; CDR3aa: CASSLGQGPRGTYEQYF; CDR3nt: TGTGCCAGCTCACTGGGACAGGGGCCTCGCGGTACCTACGAGCAGTACTTC
d_gene: NA; v_gene: TRBV6-5; j_gene: TRBJ1-5; abundance: NA; CDR3aa: CASSYVSNQPQHF; CDR3nt: TGTGCCAGCAGTTACGTCTCCAATCAGCCCCAGCATTTT
d_gene: NA; v_gene: TRBV7-2; j_gene: TRBJ2-7; abundance: NA; CDR3aa: CASSLGTYEQYF; CDR3nt: TGTGCCAGCAGCTTAGGGACCTACGAGCAGTACTTC
d_gene: NA; v_gene: TRBV14; j_gene: TRBJ1-3; abundance: NA; CDR3aa: CASSQDWGNTIYF; CDR3nt: TGTGCCAGCAGCCAAGATTGGGGAAACACCATATATTTT
d_gene: NA; v_gene: TRBV19; j_gene: TRBJ1-3; abundance: NA; CDR3aa: CASSTGRSGSGNTIYF; CDR3nt: TGTGCCAGTAGTACCGGACGGAGCGGCTCTGGAAACACCATATATTTT
d_gene: TRBD2; v_gene: TRBV19; j_gene: TRBJ2-5; abundance: NA; CDR3aa: CASSLQPGLAGEETQYF; CDR3nt: TGTGCCAGTAGTTTACAACCGGGACTAGCGGGGGAAGAGACCCAGTACTTC
d_gene: TRBD2; v_gene: TRBV6-5; j_gene: TRBJ2-6; abundance: NA; CDR3aa: CASAGGSGANVLTF; CDR3nt: TGTGCCAGCGCGGGAGGGTCCGGGGCCAACGTCCTGACTTTC
d_gene: NA; v_gene: TRBV4-2; j_gene: TRBJ2-3; abundance: NA; CDR3aa: CASATGVSSTDTQYF; CDR3nt: TGTGCCAGCGCCACAGGAGTATCTAGCACAGATACGCAGTATTTT
d_gene: NA; v_gene: TRBV6-1; j_gene: TRBJ1-4; abundance: once; CDR3aa: CASSEMGSTLFF; CDR3nt: TGTGCCAGCAGTGAAATGGGTTCAACACTGTTTTTT
d_gene: NA; v_gene: TRBV28; j_gene: TRBJ1-2; abundance: NA; CDR3aa: CASSAPLRANYGYTF; CDR3nt: TGTGCCAGCAGTGCGCCATTAAGGGCTAACTATGGCTACACCTTC
d_gene: NA; v_gene: TRBV7-9; j_gene: TRBJ2-1; abundance: NA; CDR3aa: CASSAHSIGGPVYEQFF; CDR3nt: TGTGCCAGCAGCGCACATTCCATAGGAGGGCCTGTATATGAGCAGTTCTTC
d_gene: NA; v_gene: TRBV3-1/TRBV3-2; j_gene: TRBJ2-5; abundance: NA; CDR3aa: CASSLTSGTPHRETQYF; CDR3nt: TGTGCCAGCAGCCTTACCTCCGGGACTCCACATAGGGAGACCCAGTACTTC
d_gene: NA; v_gene: TRBV6-2/TRBV6-3; j_gene: TRBJ1-1; abundance: NA; CDR3aa: CASSSIDSPNTEAFF; CDR3nt: TGTGCCAGCAGTTCGATCGACAGCCCGAACACTGAAGCTTTCTTT
d_gene: NA; v_gene: TRBV25-1; j_gene: TRBJ2-2; abundance: NA; CDR3aa: CASVSATGELFF; CDR3nt: TGTGCCAGCGTCTCGGCGACCGGGGAGCTGTTTTTT
d_gene: TRBD2; v_gene: TRBV15; j_gene: TRBJ2-5; abundance: NA; CDR3aa: CATSRGVSGRETQYF; CDR3nt: TGTGCCACCAGCAGAGGGGTCAGCGGGAGGGAGACCCAGTACTTC
d_gene: NA; v_gene: TRBV6-6; j_gene: TRBJ2-2; abundance: once; CDR3aa: CASSLTPGPGAAGELFF; CDR3nt: TGTGCCAGCAGTCTGACCCCGGGCCCTGGGGCGGCCGGGGAGCTGTTTTTT
d_gene: NA; v_gene: TRBV6-5; j_gene: TRBJ1-1; abundance: NA; CDR3aa: CASSYTGRNTEAFF; CDR3nt: TGTGCCAGCAGTTACACAGGGAGAAACACTGAAGCTTTCTTT
d_gene: NA; v_gene: TRBV7-2; j_gene: TRBJ2-1; abundance: NA; CDR3aa: CASTWGWGYNEQFF; CDR3nt: TGTGCCAGCACCTGGGGTTGGGGTTACAATGAGCAGTTCTTC
d_gene: TRBD1; v_gene: TRBV24-1; j_gene: TRBJ2-5; abundance: NA; CDR3aa: CATSDGAVTGKETQYF; CDR3nt: TGTGCCACCAGTGATGGGGCCGTGACAGGGAAAGAGACCCAGTACTTC
d_gene: NA; v_gene: TRBV2; j_gene: TRBJ2-1; abundance: once; CDR3aa: CASREVADIYNEQFF; CDR3nt: TGTGCCAGCAGGGAAGTAGCGGATATCTACAATGAGCAGTTCTTC
d_gene: NA; v_gene: TRBV19; j_gene: TRBJ2-7; abundance: NA; CDR3aa: CASSIADEQYF; CDR3nt: TGTGCCAGTAGTATAGCAGACGAGCAGTACTTC
d_gene: NA; v_gene: TRBV10-3; j_gene: TRBJ2-1; abundance: NA; CDR3aa: CAISEVSSYNEQFF; CDR3nt: TGTGCCATCAGTGAGGTGAGCTCCTACAATGAGCAGTTCTTC
d_gene: TRBD1; v_gene: TRBV18; j_gene: TRBJ1-5; abundance: NA; CDR3aa: CASSLRQGGQPQHF; CDR3nt: TGTGCCAGCTCACTGAGACAGGGGGGACAGCCCCAGCATTTT